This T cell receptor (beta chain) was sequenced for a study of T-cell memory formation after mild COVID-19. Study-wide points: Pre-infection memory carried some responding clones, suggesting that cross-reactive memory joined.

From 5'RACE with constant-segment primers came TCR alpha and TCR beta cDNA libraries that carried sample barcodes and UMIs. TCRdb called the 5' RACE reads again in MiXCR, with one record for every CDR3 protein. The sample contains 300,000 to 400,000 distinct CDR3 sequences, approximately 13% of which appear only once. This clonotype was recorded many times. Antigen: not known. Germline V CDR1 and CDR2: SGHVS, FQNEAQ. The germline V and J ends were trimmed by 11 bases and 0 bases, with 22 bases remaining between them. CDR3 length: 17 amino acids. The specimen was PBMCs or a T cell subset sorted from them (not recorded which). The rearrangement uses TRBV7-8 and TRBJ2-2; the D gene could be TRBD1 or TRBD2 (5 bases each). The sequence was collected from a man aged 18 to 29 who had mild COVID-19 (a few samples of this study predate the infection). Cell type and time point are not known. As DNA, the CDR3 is TGTGCCTGGGGACGGCTACTTCTGGGTTCGAACACCGGGGAGCTGTTTTTT. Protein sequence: CAWGRLLLGSNTGELFF.